This T cell receptor beta chain is drawn from a study of T-cell reconstitution after alpha-beta-depleted transplantation in children. V shed 1 base and J 5 bases; nucleotides not matched to a gene: 10. This CDR3 has 16 amino acids. Germline loops: CDR1 SGHTA, CDR2 FQGNSA. Unique molecular identifiers were incorporated into the prepared TCRbeta library. TCRdb reprocessed the PCR reads via MiXCR and lists one record per CDR3 protein. The profile shows around 360,000 distinct CDR3 sequences, under 13% of them singletons. The receptor's source is a human donor who donated a stem cell graft to a child with acute lymphoblastic leukemia. V and J are TRBV7-2 and TRBJ2-5; TRBD2 matches 7 bases. The starting material was PBMCs from the stem cell graft donor, obtained from the stem cell graft. CDR3 DNA sequence: TGTGCCAGCAGCTTAGTGGGGTCGGGGGGTCGGGAGACCCAGTACTTC. Protein sequence: CASSLVGSGGRETQYF.